This entry lists 17 T cell receptor beta chains sequenced from one sample in a study of blood T cell repertoires in COVID-19. Here immunoSEQ multiplex PCR was the method, and the copy in TCRdb shows in-frame clones only, minus some. The sample has tens of thousands of clones, about 76% seen once. The sample was peripheral blood. The receptor set was obtained from an elderly woman with active or convalescent COVID-19.

Only a few counts were recorded for this clone. The V and J genes are TRBV4-3 and TRBJ1-6; D is unclear. The CDR3 consists of 13 residues. CDR1 and CDR2 (germline): LGHNA, YSLEER. The V and J ends lost 1 base and 9 bases respectively, with 7 bases between them. The CDR3 loop reads CASSQVAASPLHF. The CDR3 DNA reads TGCGCCAGCAGCCAAGTTGCGGCTTCACCCCTCCACTTT.

The CDR3 DNA follows: TGCGCCAGCAGCCCAACGGCTTGGGCCCTGGGCTACACCTTC. This codes for CASSPTAWALGYTF. J is TRBJ1-2 and V is TRBV4-1; the D is unclear. CDR1 MGHRA and CDR2 YSYEKL come from the germline V gene. The CDR3 consists of 14 residues. V lost 4 bases, J lost 8 bases, and 17 bases lay in between.

V is TRBV2 and J is TRBJ2-2; 9 nucleotides agree with TRBD1. The CDR3 has 16 residues. After removal of 8 bases from V and 3 bases from J, the junction contained 10 bases not matched to a gene. The germline V gene encodes CDR1 SNHLY and CDR2 FYNNEI. Written as DNA, the CDR3 is TGTGCCAGCCTGAAGACAGGGGGGTTTGACACCGGGGAGCTGTTTTTT. This codes for CASLKTGGFDTGELFF. The full variable domain, rest sourced from reference TRBV2 and TRBJ2-2, is EPEVTQTPSHQVTQMGQEVILRCVPISNHLYFYWYRQILGQKVEFLVSFYNNEISEKSEIFDDQFSVERPDGSNFTLKIRSTKLEDSAMYFCASLKTGGFDTGELFFGEGSRLTVL.

This chain connects TRBV19 to TRBJ2-2; 11 bases line up with TRBD2. Germline values: CDR1 LNHDA, CDR2 SQIVND (reference sequence). The CDR3 totals 17 residues. J lost 0 bases, V lost 5 bases, and 5 bases had no gene match. CDR3 sequence (DNA): TGTGCCAGTAGTTGGCTAGCGGGGGGCGCGAACACCGGGGAGCTGTTTTTT. It is translated as CASSWLAGGANTGELFF.

The chain combines TRBV5-1 with TRBJ2-2; tentative D call: TRBD1 (6 bases). Trimming stripped 4 bases from V and 4 bases from J, with 11 bases between. The length of the CDR3 is 14 residues. Germline V gene sequence: CDR1 SGHRS, CDR2 YFSETQ. The CDR3 DNA reads as TGCGCCAGCAGCCCCAACAGGGCCACCGGGGAGCTGTTTTTT. It is translated as CASSPNRATGELFF.

The chain uses TRBV10-2 and TRBJ1-2; D possibly corresponds to TRBD1 (6 bases). Looked up from germline, CDR1 is WSHSY and CDR2 is SAAADI. The CDR3 is made up of 16 amino acids. Trimming shortened V by 2 bases and J by 4 bases, and 17 bases separated the two germline ends. The CDR3 here is CASSEVNRVDFYGYTF. For the CDR3, the DNA is TGCGCCAGCAGTGAGGTCAACAGGGTCGATTTCTATGGCTACACCTTC.

This clone came up a few times. The chain employs TRBV6-2 or TRBV6-3 and TRBJ1-1; possibly TRBD1 for D (5 bases). Trimming removed 1 base from V and 1 base from J, with 7 bases in between. The CDR3 consists of 14 residues. CDR1 is MNHEY and CDR2 is SVGEGT in the germline V gene. The DNA for the CDR3 is TGTGCCAGCAGTTACTGGACACCGAACACTGAAGCTTTCTTT. Translated, it gives CASSYWTPNTEAFF.

This clone showed up many times. The genes are TRBV27 and TRBJ2-2, with TRBD2 matching over 9 bases. Germline assignment: CDR1 MNHEY and CDR2 SMNVEV (reference sequence). The CDR3 consists of 17 residues. J lost 1 base, V lost 5 bases, and 8 bases had no gene match. The CDR3 spells CASSLTPSGVNTGELFF. Written as DNA, the CDR3 is TGTGCCAGCAGTCTTACCCCTAGCGGGGTGAACACCGGGGAGCTGTTTTTT.

This clone was seen just once. The V and J genes are TRBV14 and TRBJ1-6, with D uncertain. The V end was cut by 2 bases, the J end by 8 bases, with 7 bases between. Germline V gives CDR1 SGHDN, CDR2 FVKESK. The CDR3 is 13 amino acids. DNA for the CDR3: TGTGCCAGCAGCCAACGTCGGGATTCACCCCTCCACTTT. It yields the protein CASSQRRDSPLHF.

This clone was seen more than once but under ten times. This chain's CDR3 is CASSWRDGLTEAFF. The CDR3 region has the DNA TGCGCCAGCAGCTGGAGGGATGGGCTCACTGAAGCTTTCTTT. J is TRBJ1-1 and V is TRBV5-1; D uncertain. Germline CDR1 SGHRS, CDR2 YFSETQ. Trimming removed 3 bases at V and 4 bases at J, with 13 bases between. The CDR3 is made up of 14 amino acids.

The chain joins TRBV6-2 or TRBV6-3 to TRBJ2-2, with 11 positions matching TRBD1. The junction had 2 bases not matched to a gene; V was cut back by 5 bases and J by 6 bases. Germline lookup yields CDR1 MNHEY and CDR2 SVGEGT. The CDR3 is made up of 14 amino acids. The CDR3 loop reads CASSGTGGSGELFF. The CDR3 DNA follows: TGTGCCAGCAGTGGGACAGGGGGGTCCGGGGAGCTGTTTTTT.

The table lists this clone with a few counts. V usage is TRBV30 and J usage is TRBJ1-4, with 7 bases identical to TRBD1. The CDR3 length is 15 residues. Germline CDR1 is GTSNPN and CDR2 is SVGIG (reference sequence). Unmatched junction bases numbered 10, after V lost 1 base and J lost 8 bases. In nucleotides, the CDR3 is TGTGCCTGGAGTGCGGGGGCAGGGGGAGAGGAAAAACTGTTTTTT. Its translation: CAWSAGAGGEEKLFF.

This clone was recorded a few times. The chain recombines TRBV6-2 or TRBV6-3 with TRBJ2-2; 8 bases are a match to TRBD1. This CDR3 contains 15 residues. CDR1 and CDR2 from the germline V gene are MNHEY and SVGEGT. J was trimmed by 5 bases and V by 6 bases; bases with no gene match: 8. CDR3 sequence (DNA): TGTGCCAGCAGCCATAGACAGGGGAAGACCGGGGAGCTGTTTTTT. This encodes CASSHRQGKTGELFF.

The chain joins TRBV10-3 to TRBJ1-5; TRBD1 might be the D (6 bases). The CDR3 runs to 17 residues. The V gene's germline CDR1 is ENHRY and CDR2 SYGVKD. Trimming shortened V by 0 bases and J by 2 bases, and 14 bases separated the two germline ends. CDR3 nucleotides: TGTGCCATCAGTGAGTCGGGGAGGGGGGGAGGCAATCAGCCCCAGCATTTT. It yields the protein CAISESGRGGGNQPQHF.

The CDR3 region has the DNA TGTGCCAGCAGTCTCACAGGGCCAGATACGCAGTATTTT. This gives the protein CASSLTGPDTQYF. The gene calls are TRBV6-5 and TRBJ2-3, with D maybe TRBD1 (6 bases). Germline V gives CDR1 MNHEY, CDR2 SVGAGI. This CDR3 comprises 13 residues. Trimming removed 5 bases at V and 4 bases at J, with 10 bases between.

The V and J genes are TRBV27 and TRBJ1-5; 12 bases are a match to TRBD1. The junction had 6 bases not matched to a gene; V was cut back by 5 bases and J by 7 bases. Germline loops: CDR1 MNHEY, CDR2 SMNVEV (reference sequence). This CDR3 has 15 amino acids. The chain's CDR3 is CASSTGTGGWQPQHF. The CDR3, as DNA: TGTGCCAGCAGTACCGGGACAGGGGGCTGGCAGCCCCAGCATTTT.

Written as DNA, the CDR3 is TGTGCCAGCAGCTTGGGACGGGACAGTGGGCTTTTACGGCAGTACTTC. This codes for CASSLGRDSGLLRQYF. The chain is built from TRBV5-4 and TRBJ2-7; 7 nucleotides agree with TRBD1. Unmatched junction bases numbered 15, after V lost 0 bases and J lost 9 bases. This CDR3 contains 16 residues. The germline V gene encodes CDR1 SGHNT and CDR2 YYREEE (reference sequence).